Below, 24 T cell receptor beta chains from the same sample are listed, as sequenced in a study of identical twins. TCRdb independently ran MiXCR on the 5' RACE reads; one entry per CDR3 protein. The data hold fewer than 650,000 distinct CDR3 sequences, with 9% to 10% observed a single time. The same data also contributed to another study, on yellow fever vaccine responses in identical twins.

Sequencing input: PBMCs. The receptors were gathered from a woman younger than 30 in good health.

This clonotype occurred once. J is TRBJ2-1 and V is TRBV3-1, with 8 bases identical to TRBD2. The CDR3 has 12 residues. The V and J ends lost 4 bases and 10 bases, in that order; junction bases with no gene match: 3. Germline-derived CDR1 and CDR2 are LGHDT and YNNKEL (reference sequence). CDR3 nucleotide sequence: TGTGCCAGCAGCCTTACTAGCGGCGAGCAGTTCTTC. Protein: CASSLTSGEQFF.

This clonotype was detected a few times. V gene TRBV3-1 combines with J gene TRBJ2-2, with 7 nucleotides matching TRBD1. Germline CDR1 is LGHDT and CDR2 is YNNKEL (reference sequence). With 4 bases clipped from V and 4 bases from J, the junction kept 6 bases outside the gene matches. This CDR3 region has 15 residues. This CDR3 is CASSLGTAGTGELFF. The CDR3 DNA is TGTGCCAGCAGCCTGGGGACAGCTGGCACCGGGGAGCTGTTTTTT.

The genes are TRBV20-1 and TRBJ2-2; D is unclear. CDR3 size: 14 residues. The germline CDR1 and CDR2 sequences are DFQATT and SNEGSKA (reference sequence). Trimming removed 5 bases at V and 5 bases at J, with 15 bases between. Written as DNA, the CDR3 is TGCAGTGCTCGTGCCCGCTGGGGAACCGGGGAGCTGTTTTTT. Its translation is CSARARWGTGELFF.

The chain recombines TRBV12-2 with TRBJ2-1; TRBD2 is the table's D call, not checked against the DNA. TRBV12-2 constitutes a pseudogene. This CDR3 is built from 17 residues. The CDR3 region is CASRLAEGTRGCNEQFF. The CDR3 coding sequence is TGTGCAAGTCGCTTAGCGGAAGGAACTAGGGGTTGCAATGAGCAGTTCTTC.

V gene TRBV5-1 combines with J gene TRBJ1-1, with TRBD1 as a possible D gene (5 bases). V shed 1 base and J shed 8 bases, with 12 bases lying between them. The length of the CDR3 is 13 residues. Per germline, CDR1 SGHRS and CDR2 YFSETQ. In DNA, the CDR3 is TGCGCCAGCAGCTTGAGGACACGCGACGAAGCTTTCTTT. It yields the protein CASSLRTRDEAFF.

Ten or more counts support this clonotype. The chain joins TRBV29-1 to TRBJ2-3, with 8 bases that match TRBD1. CDR1 is SQVTM and CDR2 is ANQGSEA in the germline V gene. The CDR3 contains 14 residues. After removal of 8 bases from V and 2 bases from J, the junction contained 9 bases not matched to a gene. DNA of the CDR3: TGCAGCTTCGATCGGACAGGGACCACAGATACGCAGTATTTT. This translates into CSFDRTGTTDTQYF.

The sample holds many counts of this clonotype. The CDR3 is CASSLRPLAGLPDNEQFF. The CDR3 bases are TGTGCCAGCAGCCTACGGCCACTAGCGGGGCTCCCTGACAATGAGCAGTTCTTC. This chain uses TRBV7-6 with TRBJ2-1; 10 nucleotides match TRBD2. The J segment lost 5 bases and the V segment lost 5 bases, leaving 15 bases of the junction unmatched. CDR3 length: 18 residues. Germline lookup yields CDR1 SGHVS and CDR2 FNYEAQ.

The table lists this clonotype with a few counts. This rearrangement joins TRBV27 to TRBJ2-1, with D perhaps matching TRBD2 (6 bases). Germline-derived CDR1 and CDR2 are MNHEY and SMNVEV (reference sequence). The CDR3 extends over 15 amino acids. V was cut by 8 bases and J by 10 bases, with 24 bases left in between. This CDR3 is CASLEGGSAGREQFF. The CDR3 nucleotides are TGTGCCAGCCTAGAGGGAGGATCGGCGGGACGGGAGCAGTTCTTC.

This clonotype was detected a few times. The chain is built from TRBV5-1 and TRBJ2-3; D might be TRBD1 (5 bases). CDR1 and CDR2 (germline): SGHRS, YFSETQ. CDR3 size: 16 residues. The V end was cut by 4 bases, the J end by 4 bases, with 19 bases between. The CDR3: CASSPTAGMVADTQYF. The DNA of the CDR3 is TGCGCCAGCAGCCCGACGGCAGGGATGGTTGCAGATACGCAGTATTTT. Together with reference TRBV5-1 and TRBJ2-3, the CDR3 gives the full variable domain: KAGVTQTPRYLIKTRGQQVTLSCSPISGHRSVSWYQQTPGQGLQFLFEYFSETQRNKGNFPGRFSGRQFSNSRSEMNVSTLELGDSALYLCASSPTAGMVADTQYFGPGTRLTVL.

Many counts were recorded for this clonotype. The chain carries TRBV7-9 and TRBJ2-3, with D uncertain. CDR1 and CDR2 (germline): SEHNR, FQNEAQ (reference sequence). The V and J ends lost 6 bases and 4 bases respectively, with 8 bases between them. There are 12 residues in the CDR3. The chain's CDR3 is CASSFSPDTQYF. The CDR3 nucleotides are TGTGCCAGCAGTTTCTCTCCAGATACGCAGTATTTT.

In this sample, this clonotype turned up many times. V and J are TRBV20-1 and TRBJ2-5; 8 bases agree with TRBD1. Per germline, CDR1 DFQATT and CDR2 SNEGSKA (reference sequence). The CDR3 consists of 16 residues. Unmatched junction bases numbered 12, after V lost 2 bases and J lost 4 bases. CDR3 nucleotides: TGCAGTGCTAGACATATTCCGCGACAGGGGTTAGAGACCCAGTACTTC. It specifies CSARHIPRQGLETQYF.

The chain is built from TRBV9 and TRBJ2-5; perhaps TRBD2 as D (5 bases). From germline, CDR1 is SGDLS and CDR2 YYNGEE. V was pared by 3 bases and J by 5 bases, with 14 bases between. This CDR3 spans 14 amino acids. This CDR3 reads CASSGLDYPETQYF. CDR3 in DNA: TGTGCCAGCAGCGGGCTTGACTACCCCGAGACCCAGTACTTC.

As to this clonotype: One base away lies a much larger clone, so this may be a sequencing read error. The chain couples TRBV2 to TRBJ2-2, with a tentative D call TRBD2 (5 bases). The V gene's germline CDR1 is SNHLY and CDR2 FYNNEI. Trimming cost V 4 bases and J 5 bases, with 5 bases left between them. The CDR3 has 12 amino acids. The CDR3 region has the DNA TGTGCCAGCAGTGGGGAGACCGGGGAGCTGTTTTTT. Its translation is CASSGETGELFF.

This clonotype turned up a few times. The DNA of the CDR3 is TGCGCCAGCAGCTCCGCGGGTGGGTCGGAGCAGTACTTC. Translating it yields CASSSAGGSEQYF. This sequence joins TRBV5-1 and TRBJ2-7; tentatively, D is TRBD2 (5 bases). This CDR3 spans 13 amino acids. Trimming stripped 3 bases from V and 7 bases from J, with 14 bases between. CDR1 and CDR2 (germline): SGHRS, YFSETQ.

This chain joins TRBV28 and TRBJ2-5, with D perhaps TRBD2 (5 bases). The CDR3 has 13 residues. Deletions cut 2 bases from V and 7 bases from J, with 11 bases between. From germline, CDR1 is MDHEN and CDR2 SYDVKM. CDR3 bases: TGTGCCAGCAGTTTAGAGGGCCTGGTGACCCAGTACTTC. This sequence encodes CASSLEGLVTQYF.

This chain joins TRBV11-2 and TRBJ1-1; a weak D match, TRBD1 (5 bases). The V gene lost 3 bases and the J gene lost 4 bases, with 18 bases spanning the gap. In germline, CDR1 is SGHAT, CDR2 FQNNGV. The CDR3 consists of 16 residues. The CDR3 here is CASSLGVRSGRTEAFF. The CDR3 nucleotides are TGTGCCAGCAGCTTGGGGGTGAGGTCGGGTCGCACTGAAGCTTTCTTT.

This clonotype was seen many times. The chain carries TRBV12-3 or TRBV12-4 and TRBJ2-3, with D uncertain. The length of the CDR3 is 13 residues. The V end was cut by 5 bases, the J end by 5 bases, with 11 bases between. The CDR3 loop is CASSAEFEDTQYF. CDR3 DNA sequence: TGTGCCAGCAGTGCGGAGTTTGAAGATACGCAGTATTTT.

This clonotype was counted only a few times. The chain joins TRBV12-3 or TRBV12-4 to TRBJ2-7; a weak D match, TRBD2 (6 bases). This CDR3 contains 13 residues. V lost 6 bases and J lost 6, with 15 bases in between. The CDR3 bases are TGTGCCAGCAGGCCCACTAGCTCCCGCGAGCAGTACTTC. The encoded protein is CASRPTSSREQYF.

This clonotype turned up a few times. A read error may account for a junction end that differs from germline. The V gene is TRBV5-1, the J gene TRBJ2-1; no firm D call. The CDR3 has 12 residues. Germline loops: CDR1 SGHRS, CDR2 YFSETQ. The CDR3 bases are TGCGCCAGCAGCTTCAACAGCAATGAGCAGCTCTTC. Translation: CASSFNSNEQLF. The whole variable domain, remainder taken from reference TRBV5-1 and TRBJ2-1, is KAGVTQTPRYLIKTRGQQVTLSCSPISGHRSVSWYQQTPGQGLQFLFEYFSETQRNKGNFPGRFSGRQFSNSRSEMNVSTLELGDSALYLCASSFNSNEQLFGPGTRLTVL.

The chain recombines TRBV29-1 with TRBJ1-5; D is undetermined. V lost 8 bases and J lost 2, with 25 bases in between. This CDR3 spans 17 amino acids. CDR1 is SQVTM and CDR2 is ANQGSEA in the germline V gene. The CDR3 DNA follows: TGCAGCCCCCTCCGCATGACGGACGACTTGGGCAATCAGCCCCAGCATTTT. Encoded protein: CSPLRMTDDLGNQPQHF. Filled out from reference TRBV29-1 and TRBJ1-5, the complete variable domain reads SAVISQKPSRDICQRGTSLTIQCQVDSQVTMMFWYRQQPGQSLTLIATANQGSEATYESGFVIDKFPISRPNLTFSTLTVSNMSPEDSSIYLCSPLRMTDDLGNQPQHFGDGTRLSIL.

The V call is TRBV7-3, the J call TRBJ2-3, with TRBD1 as a possible D gene (6 bases). Germline CDR1 is SGHTA and CDR2 is FQGTGA. The ends were cut back, 7 bases at V and 3 bases at J, with 14 bases in the middle. CDR3 length: 14 residues. CDR3 amino acids: CASNFGQRTDTQYF. CDR3 in DNA: TGTGCCAGCAATTTCGGACAGAGGACAGATACGCAGTATTTT.

This clonotype was recorded a few times. The V gene is TRBV7-9, the J gene TRBJ1-4; D possibly corresponds to TRBD1 (6 bases). V gave up 2 bases and J gave up 6 bases, with 13 bases separating them. Germline CDR1 is SEHNR and CDR2 is FQNEAQ (reference sequence). This CDR3 has 15 residues. Here the CDR3 DNA reads TGTGCCAGCAGCTTAATCGCTGCAGGGGATGAAAAACTGTTTTTT. It encodes CASSLIAAGDEKLFF.

J is TRBJ2-1 and V is TRBV6-4; TRBD1 matches at 8 bases. Germline V gene sequence: CDR1 MRHNA, CDR2 SNTAGT. The V gene end was trimmed by 7 bases and the J gene end by 4 bases; junction bases not matched to a gene: 15. The CDR3 is made up of 17 amino acids. CDR3 region: CASIRPDKGQVYNEQFF. The CDR3 DNA reads TGTGCCAGCATCCGACCTGACAAGGGACAGGTTTACAATGAGCAGTTCTTC.

J is TRBJ2-3 and V is TRBV6-4, with D possibly matching TRBD1 (6 bases). This CDR3 comprises 17 residues. Germline CDR1 and CDR2: MRHNA and SNTAGT. The germline V and J ends were trimmed by 4 bases and 4 bases, with 21 bases remaining between them. The DNA of the CDR3 is TGTGCCAGCAGTGCCTCTCCCCAAAGGGGGATCGCAGATACGCAGTATTTT. Its protein is CASSASPQRGIADTQYF.